One T cell receptor beta chain is described in this entry. It was RNA transcripts that yielded the amplified TCR beta CDR3 regions. The study used the HTBI primer set for a first-round RT-PCR of the TCR CDR3. TCRdb redid the calling of the multiplex PCR reads with MiXCR, one entry per CDR3 protein. The sample lists about 380,000 distinct CDR3 sequences, 13% occurring once. The data were taken from a study of T cells in Graves' hyperthyroidism and ophthalmopathy. The sample taken for sequencing was blood. The receptor was derived from a man aged 30 to 45 with Graves' hyperthyroidism that later progressed to Graves' ophthalmopathy.

The CDR3 sequence: CASSGTGKSYEQYF. CDR3 bases: TGTGCCAGCTCGGGTACAGGGAAATCCTACGAGCAGTACTTC. This chain links TRBV18 with TRBJ2-7; D possibly corresponds to TRBD1 (6 bases). The germline V gene encodes CDR1 KGHSH and CDR2 LQKENI. V was trimmed by 6 bases and J by 1 base, leaving 13 bases between them. CDR3 length: 14 amino acids. The variable domain in full, with the rest retrieved from reference TRBV18 and TRBJ2-7, is NAGVMQNPRHLVRRRGQEARLRCSPMKGHSHVYWYRQLPEEGLKFMVYLQKENIIDESGMPKERFSAEFPKEGPSILRIQQVVRGDSAAYFCASSGTGKSYEQYFGPGTRLTVT.